These T cell receptor beta chains were read from a single sample in a study of blood T cell repertoires in COVID-19. Data came from immunoSEQ multiplex PCR; TCRdb stores just in-frame clones and leaves some out. The table has about 380,000 clones, 81% seen once; the top ten hold around 1.1%. Sample: peripheral blood. The receptor source for this set is a human donor with acute or convalescent COVID-19. The donor label of this sample is uncertain. The CDR3 runs from the conserved cysteine through the conserved F or W. A D gene is named only where the DNA matches it firmly. Only some rows state a clone size, as once, few, many or a class for expanded clones.

J gene,V gene,clone size,D gene,CDR3 DNA,CDR3 protein
TRBJ2-7,TRBV4-1,.,.,TGCGCCAGCAGCCAATTTAGGGGAACCCCACCCTACGAGCAGTACTTC,CASSQFRGTPPYEQYF
TRBJ1-2,TRBV27,.,.,TGTGCCAGCAGAGAGACAGGAGGAAAATATGGCTACACCTTC,CASRETGGKYGYTF
TRBJ1-4,TRBV6-5,.,TRBD1,TGTGCCAGCTTATCCGGGACAGGGAATGAAAAACTGTTTTTT,CASLSGTGNEKLFF
TRBJ2-5,TRBV30,.,.,TGTGCCTGGTCGAGAAGTGATATTCAAGAGACCCAGTACTTC,CAWSRSDIQETQYF
TRBJ1-3,TRBV4-1,few,.,TGCGCCAGCAGCCAAGGACACTCTGGAAACACCATATATTTT,CASSQGHSGNTIYF
TRBJ2-2,TRBV7-9,once,.,TGTGCCAGCAGCTTAGGACAGGGAGGGAACACCGGGGAGCTGTTTTTT,CASSLGQGGNTGELFF
TRBJ1-2,TRBV25-1,.,TRBD1,TGTGCCAGCAGTAGGGACAGGGTTTCTGGCTACACCTTC,CASSRDRVSGYTF
TRBJ1-2,TRBV30,.,.,TGTGCCTGGGGGGGGAGGGTTGCTGCGATGAACTATGGCTACACCTTC,CAWGGRVAAMNYGYTF
TRBJ1-2,TRBV5-5,.,.,TGTGCCAGCAGCCCCGTCACGACAGCCGTTGGCTACACCTTC,CASSPVTTAVGYTF
TRBJ1-4,TRBV19,.,TRBD1,TGTGCCAGTAGTACACCCCCCGGGACAGGAGACCCCGGGAAACTGTTTTTT,CASSTPPGTGDPGKLFF
TRBJ2-1,TRBV7-9,once,.,TGTGCCAGCAGCCAAGAGCAGTTCTTC,CASSQEQFF
TRBJ2-7,TRBV10-3,.,.,TGTGCCATCAGTGAACGGGGGTACGAGCAGTACTTC,CAISERGYEQYF
TRBJ2-4,TRBV7-8,.,TRBD1,TGTGCCAGCAGCGCAGGCTCCGGGACAGGAAAACGAAACATTCAGTACTTC,CASSAGSGTGKRNIQYF
TRBJ1-5,TRBV19,.,TRBD1,TGTGCCAGTAGTACACAGGGGAATAGCAATCAGCCCCAGCATTTT,CASSTQGNSNQPQHF
TRBJ2-3,TRBV11-3,.,.,TGTGCCAGCAGCTTGCGGGGCGGGCGGTCAGATACGCAGTATTTT,CASSLRGGRSDTQYF
TRBJ2-7,TRBV2,.,TRBD2,TGTGCCAGCGGTTGGGGTCAGGGAGGGTCCTACGAGCAGTACTTC,CASGWGQGGSYEQYF
TRBJ2-1,TRBV14,.,.,TGTGCCAGCAGCCTCTTCGTCCTGAGCTCCTACAATGAGCAGTTCTTC,CASSLFVLSSYNEQFF